Listed here are 8 T cell receptor beta chains from one sample, sequenced in a study of cytomegalovirus exposure and HLA in healthy donors. The PCR had 60 Vbeta and 13 Jbeta primers. Only in-frame clones appear in the TCRdb table, and some are missing; sequencing was by immunoSEQ multiplex PCR. Seen here are 150,000 to 200,000 clones, around 86% observed once, and the top ten hold about 6%. The sample consisted of PBMCs. Receptors were obtained from a man in his forties in good health and CMV-seropositive.

The rearrangement joins TRBV18 to TRBJ2-7, with D unresolved. The germline V and J ends were trimmed by 2 bases and 3 bases, with 14 bases remaining between them. This CDR3 has 15 amino acids. CDR1 is KGHSH, CDR2 LQKENI, per germline. Written as DNA, the CDR3 is TGTGCCAGCTCACCATACGACGGGTTAGACTACGAGCAGTACTTC. Amino acids: CASSPYDGLDYEQYF.

The V gene is TRBV6-5, the J gene TRBJ1-2, with D perhaps TRBD1 (6 bases). Trimming left V 0 bases short and J 8 bases short, with 13 bases between. Germline CDR1 and CDR2: MNHEY and SVGAGI. The CDR3 has 14 residues. CDR3 DNA sequence: TGTGCCAGCAGTTACTCGACAGGAAATGGGGGCTACACCTTC. Its protein is CASSYSTGNGGYTF.

The chain employs TRBV7-3 and TRBJ1-2; 8 bases align to TRBD1. This CDR3 region has 14 residues. Germline assignment: CDR1 SGHTA and CDR2 FQGTGA. Losses at the gene ends were 8 bases for V and 4 bases for J; bases not matched to a gene: 9. This CDR3 is CASGRGQGRYGYTF. The CDR3 coding sequence is TGTGCCAGCGGCCGTGGACAGGGTCGCTATGGCTACACCTTC. The full variable domain, completed using reference TRBV7-3 and TRBJ1-2, is GAGVSQTPSNKVTEKGKYVELRCDPISGHTALYWYRQSLGQGPEFLIYFQGTGAADDSGLPNDRFFAVRPEGSVSTLKIQRTERGDSAVYLCASGRGQGRYGYTFGSGTRLTVV.

The V and J genes are TRBV4-3 and TRBJ1-6; TRBD1 is a possible D gene (5 bases). The CDR3 is 16 amino acids. Per germline, CDR1 LGHNA and CDR2 YSLEER. With 0 bases removed from V and 9 bases from J, the gap between germline ends came to 15 bases. CDR3 region: CASSQDITQGGSPLHF. The CDR3 DNA is TGCGCCAGCAGCCAAGACATCACTCAGGGCGGTTCACCCCTCCACTTT.

V gene TRBV29-1 combines with J gene TRBJ1-2; 7 positions match TRBD1. V gave up 0 bases and J gave up 8 bases; unmatched junction bases: 12. The CDR3 sequence is 15 residues long. In germline, CDR1 is SQVTM, CDR2 ANQGSEA. CDR3 region: CSVEDSGDRAWGYTF. As DNA, the CDR3 is TGCAGCGTTGAAGATTCGGGCGACAGGGCGTGGGGCTACACCTTC.

This chain joins TRBV7-8 and TRBJ1-5, with D hard to call. Germline V lookup: CDR1 SGHVS, CDR2 FQNEAQ. The CDR3 has 15 residues. Trimming took 3 bases from V and 0 from J, leaving 9 bases between them. In DNA form, the CDR3 reads TGTGCCAGCAGCTTCGGTGGACTTAGCAATCAGCCCCAGCATTTT. Amino acids: CASSFGGLSNQPQHF.

The CDR3 here is CAAALGSSYGYTF. The CDR3 DNA is TGTGCCGCGGCACTAGGGAGTAGCTATGGCTACACCTTC. The V gene is TRBV6-6, the J gene TRBJ1-2; D is uncertain. Trimming pared 11 bases from V and 4 bases from J, leaving 17 bases between. The CDR3 covers 13 residues. The germline V gene has CDR1 MNHNY and CDR2 SVGAGI (reference sequence).

The chain recombines TRBV4-2 with TRBJ2-5, with 9 bases fitting TRBD2. The germline V gene has CDR1 LGHNA and CDR2 YNFKEQ. Trimming at V came to 0 bases and at J to 6 bases, leaving 8 bases not matched to a gene. This CDR3 comprises 16 residues. This CDR3 reads CASSQEMAGGPKTQYF. The CDR3 DNA sequence: TGTGCCAGCAGCCAAGAAATGGCGGGGGGGCCGAAGACCCAGTACTTC.